The 12 T cell receptor beta chains in this list originate from one sample, sequenced in a study of blood T cell repertoires in COVID-19. Only in-frame clones appear in the TCRdb table, and some are missing; sequencing was by immunoSEQ multiplex PCR. Among 250,000 to 350,000 clones, about 90% were seen once, and the ten largest hold approximately 10%. The sequenced material came from peripheral blood. These receptor sequences come from a woman under 40 with COVID-19, enrolled during active disease.

CDR3 sequence: CASSPPGQPQHF. DNA for the CDR3: TGTGCCAGCAGTCCCCCGGGTCAGCCCCAGCATTTT. The gene calls are TRBV27 and TRBJ1-5, with D uncertain. The germline CDR1 and CDR2 sequences are MNHEY and SMNVEV (reference sequence). V lost 5 bases and J lost 6, with 8 bases in between. The CDR3 spans 12 residues.

The chain recombines TRBV5-1 with TRBJ2-2, with D uncertain. V lost 0 bases, J lost 0 bases, and 6 bases lay in between. CDR1 SGHRS and CDR2 YFSETQ come from the germline V gene. This CDR3 comprises 15 residues. The CDR3 DNA sequence: TGCGCCAGCAGCTTGGTCATCCCGAACACCGGGGAGCTGTTTTTT. It encodes CASSLVIPNTGELFF.

The chain has TRBV18 and TRBJ2-5, with D tentatively TRBD1 (5 bases). Germline assignment: CDR1 KGHSH and CDR2 LQKENI. Trimming cost V 6 bases and J 1 base, with 9 bases left between them. The CDR3 spans 13 residues. CDR3 nucleotide sequence: TGTGCCAGCTCCCAAGGGGTCCAAGAGACCCAGTACTTC. Its protein product is CASSQGVQETQYF.

This chain joins TRBV3-1 (or the pseudogene TRBV3-2) and TRBJ1-4; 7 nucleotides agree with TRBD1. The V segment lost 4 bases and the J segment 0 bases; nucleotides outside the gene matches: 5. The germline gives CDR1 LGHDT, CDR2 YNNKEL (reference sequence). The CDR3 consists of 16 residues. The CDR3 bases are TGTGCCAGCAGCCCCCCGGGGACAGCAACTAATGAAAAACTGTTTTTT. Translated: CASSPPGTATNEKLFF.

This rearrangement joins TRBV5-5 to TRBJ2-1; D call uncertain. CDR1 is SGHKS and CDR2 is YYEKEE in the germline V gene (reference sequence). The CDR3 contains 17 residues. The germline V and J ends were trimmed by 5 bases and 6 bases, with 24 bases remaining between them. The CDR3 loop is CASSSDLVPRGSNEQFF. CDR3 sequence (DNA): TGTGCCAGCAGTTCTGATCTGGTCCCCCGAGGAAGCAATGAGCAGTTCTTC.

CDR3: CASSEEGEQFF. CDR3 coding DNA: TGTGCCAGCAGTGAGGAGGGTGAGCAGTTCTTC. The rearrangement uses TRBV2 and TRBJ2-1, with D perhaps matching TRBD2 (6 bases). The V end lost 3 bases, the J end lost 9 bases, and 6 bases lay between the germline ends. Germline V CDR1 and CDR2: SNHLY, FYNNEI. There are 11 residues in the CDR3.

The rearrangement uses TRBV19 and TRBJ2-6; D is perhaps TRBD1 (6 bases). The germline V gene encodes CDR1 LNHDA and CDR2 SQIVND (reference sequence). This CDR3 spans 15 amino acids. V lost 3 bases to trimming and J lost 1 base, with 7 bases between them. The CDR3 nucleotides read TGTGCCAGTAGTATGGGGGCGTCTGGGGCCAACGTCCTGACTTTC. Its protein is CASSMGASGANVLTF.

The chain combines TRBV28 with TRBJ1-5, with D maybe TRBD1 (5 bases). Germline-derived CDR1 and CDR2 are MDHEN and SYDVKM. The CDR3 consists of 17 residues. V lost 7 bases and J lost 2, with 21 bases in between. The CDR3 sequence: CASKLHRRIGGNQPQHF. The CDR3 DNA reads TGTGCCAGCAAGCTACACAGGAGAATTGGAGGCAATCAGCCCCAGCATTTT.

V is TRBV7-9 and J is TRBJ2-7; 9 bases are shared with TRBD2. The trim removed 5 bases at V and 3 bases at J, leaving 5 bases unmatched. Germline loops: CDR1 SEHNR, CDR2 FQNEAQ (reference sequence). The CDR3 is 14 residues long. The CDR3 DNA reads TGTGCCAGCAGCCCCCGGACTAGCGTCTACGAGCAGTACTTC. Encoded protein: CASSPRTSVYEQYF.

The V gene is TRBV19, the J gene TRBJ1-5; D unresolved. V was clipped by 1 base and J by 6 bases, with 10 bases between them. In germline, CDR1 is LNHDA, CDR2 SQIVND (reference sequence). The CDR3 has 14 residues. The CDR3: CASSIARGTQPQHF. As DNA, the CDR3 is TGTGCCAGTAGTATAGCTCGGGGTACTCAGCCCCAGCATTTT.

V usage is TRBV7-2 and J usage is TRBJ2-7; 9 bases agree with TRBD1. The CDR3 has 13 amino acids. Germline CDR1 reads SGHTA; CDR2 reads FQGNSA. Trimming at V came to 5 bases and at J to 7 bases, leaving 6 bases not matched to a gene. The chain's CDR3 is CASSRDRAWEQYF. The CDR3 nucleotides read TGTGCCAGCAGCCGGGACAGGGCTTGGGAGCAGTACTTC.

V is TRBV5-1 and J is TRBJ2-3; 8 bases match TRBD1. V lost 4 bases, J lost 4 bases, and 8 bases stayed unmatched. Looked up from germline, CDR1 is SGHRS and CDR2 is YFSETQ. This CDR3 contains 15 residues. The CDR3 region is CASSHSGGTADTQYF. The CDR3 DNA reads TGCGCCAGCAGCCACTCAGGGGGCACTGCAGATACGCAGTATTTT.